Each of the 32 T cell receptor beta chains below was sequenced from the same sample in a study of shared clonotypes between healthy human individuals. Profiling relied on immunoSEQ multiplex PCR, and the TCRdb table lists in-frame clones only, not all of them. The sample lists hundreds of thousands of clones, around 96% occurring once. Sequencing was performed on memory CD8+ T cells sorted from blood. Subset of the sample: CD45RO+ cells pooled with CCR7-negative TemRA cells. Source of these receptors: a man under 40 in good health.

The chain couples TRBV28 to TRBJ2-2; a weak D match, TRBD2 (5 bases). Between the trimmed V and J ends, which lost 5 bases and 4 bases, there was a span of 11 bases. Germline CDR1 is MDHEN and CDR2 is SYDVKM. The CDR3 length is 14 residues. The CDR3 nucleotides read TGTGCCAGCAGTGTACTAGTTAGCACCGGGGAGCTGTTTTTT. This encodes CASSVLVSTGELFF.

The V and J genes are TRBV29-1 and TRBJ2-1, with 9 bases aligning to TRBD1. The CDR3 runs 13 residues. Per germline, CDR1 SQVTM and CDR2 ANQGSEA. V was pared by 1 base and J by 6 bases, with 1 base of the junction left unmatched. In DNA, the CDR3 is TGCAGCGTTGAAGTGGACAGGGGCAATGAGCAGTTCTTC. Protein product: CSVEVDRGNEQFF.

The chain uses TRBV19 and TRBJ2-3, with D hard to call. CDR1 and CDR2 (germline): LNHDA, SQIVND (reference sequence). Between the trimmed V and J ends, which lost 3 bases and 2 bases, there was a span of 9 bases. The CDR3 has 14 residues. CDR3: CASSIRATTDTQYF. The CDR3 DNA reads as TGTGCCAGTAGTATCCGGGCTACCACAGATACGCAGTATTTT.

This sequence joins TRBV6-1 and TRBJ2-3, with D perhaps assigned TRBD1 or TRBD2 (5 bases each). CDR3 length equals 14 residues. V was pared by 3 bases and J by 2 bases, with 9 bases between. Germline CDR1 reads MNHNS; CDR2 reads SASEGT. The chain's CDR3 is CASSDPGTTDTQYF. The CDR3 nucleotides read TGTGCCAGCAGTGATCCGGGGACCACAGATACGCAGTATTTT.

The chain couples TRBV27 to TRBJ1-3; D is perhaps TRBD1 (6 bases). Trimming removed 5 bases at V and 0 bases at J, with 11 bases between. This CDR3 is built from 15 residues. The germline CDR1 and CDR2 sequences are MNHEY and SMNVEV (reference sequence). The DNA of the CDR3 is TGTGCCAGCAGTCTCCGACAGGACTCTGGAAACACCATATATTTT. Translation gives CASSLRQDSGNTIYF.

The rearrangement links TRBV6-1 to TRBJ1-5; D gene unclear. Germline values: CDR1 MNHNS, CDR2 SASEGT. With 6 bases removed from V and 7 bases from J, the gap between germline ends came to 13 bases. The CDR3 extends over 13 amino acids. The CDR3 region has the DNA TGTGCCAGCAGCCCTGTAATCTTGCAGCCCCAGCATTTT. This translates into CASSPVILQPQHF.

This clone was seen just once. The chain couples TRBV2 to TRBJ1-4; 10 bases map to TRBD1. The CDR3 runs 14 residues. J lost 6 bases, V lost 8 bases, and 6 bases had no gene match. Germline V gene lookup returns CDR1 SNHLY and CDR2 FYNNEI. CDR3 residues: CASGRDRGDEKLFF. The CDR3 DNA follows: TGTGCCAGCGGCAGGGACAGGGGTGATGAAAAACTGTTTTTT. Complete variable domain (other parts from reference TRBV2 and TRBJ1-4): EPEVTQTPSHQVTQMGQEVILRCVPISNHLYFYWYRQILGQKVEFLVSFYNNEISEKSEIFDDQFSVERPDGSNFTLKIRSTKLEDSAMYFCASGRDRGDEKLFFGSGTQLSVL.

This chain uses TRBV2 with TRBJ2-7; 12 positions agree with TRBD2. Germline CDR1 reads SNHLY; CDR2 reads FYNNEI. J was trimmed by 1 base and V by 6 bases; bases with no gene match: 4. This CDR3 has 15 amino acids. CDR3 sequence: CASSNLAGGSYEQYF. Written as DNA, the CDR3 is TGTGCCAGCAGCAATCTAGCGGGAGGGTCCTACGAGCAGTACTTC. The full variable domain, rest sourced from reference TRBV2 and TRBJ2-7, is EPEVTQTPSHQVTQMGQEVILRCVPISNHLYFYWYRQILGQKVEFLVSFYNNEISEKSEIFDDQFSVERPDGSNFTLKIRSTKLEDSAMYFCASSNLAGGSYEQYFGPGTRLTVT.

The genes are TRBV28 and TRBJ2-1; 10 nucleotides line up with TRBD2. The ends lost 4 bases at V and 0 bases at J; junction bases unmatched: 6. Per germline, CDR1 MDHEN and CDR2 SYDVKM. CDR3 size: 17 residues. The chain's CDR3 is CASSSELAGFSYNEQFF. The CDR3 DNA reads TGTGCCAGCAGTTCTGAACTAGCGGGATTCTCCTACAATGAGCAGTTCTTC.

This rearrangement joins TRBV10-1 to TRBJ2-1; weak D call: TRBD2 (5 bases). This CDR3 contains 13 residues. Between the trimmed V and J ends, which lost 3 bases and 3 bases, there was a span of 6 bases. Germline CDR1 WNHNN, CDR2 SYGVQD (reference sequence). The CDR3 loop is CASSDGLYNEQFF. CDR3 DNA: TGCGCCAGCAGTGACGGACTCTACAATGAGCAGTTCTTC.

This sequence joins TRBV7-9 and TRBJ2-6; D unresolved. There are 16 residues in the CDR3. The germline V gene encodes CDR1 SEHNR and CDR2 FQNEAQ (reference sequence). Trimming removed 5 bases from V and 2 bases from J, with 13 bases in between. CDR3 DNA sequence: TGTGCCAGCAGCGCCAAGACGGAGACTGGGGCCAACGTCCTGACTTTC. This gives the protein CASSAKTETGANVLTF.

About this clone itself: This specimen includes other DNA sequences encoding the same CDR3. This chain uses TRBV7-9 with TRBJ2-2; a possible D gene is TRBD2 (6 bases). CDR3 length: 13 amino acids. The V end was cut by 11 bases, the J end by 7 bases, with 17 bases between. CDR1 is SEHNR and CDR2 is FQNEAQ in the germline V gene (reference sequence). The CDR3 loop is CAGDSSVVGELFF. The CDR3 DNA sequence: TGTGCCGGGGACTCAAGCGTTGTCGGGGAGCTGTTTTTT.

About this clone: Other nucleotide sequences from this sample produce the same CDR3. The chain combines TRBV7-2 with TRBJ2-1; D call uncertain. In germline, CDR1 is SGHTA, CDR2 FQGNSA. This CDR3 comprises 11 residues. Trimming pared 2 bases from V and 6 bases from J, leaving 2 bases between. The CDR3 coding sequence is TGTGCCAGCAGCTTACTCAATGAGCAGTTCTTC. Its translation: CASSLLNEQFF. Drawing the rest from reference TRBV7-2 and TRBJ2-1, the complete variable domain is GAGVSQSPSNKVTEKGKDVELRCDPISGHTALYWYRQSLGQGLEFLIYFQGNSAPDKSGLPSDRFSAERTGGSVSTLTIQRTQQEDSAVYLCASSLLNEQFFGPGTRLTVL.

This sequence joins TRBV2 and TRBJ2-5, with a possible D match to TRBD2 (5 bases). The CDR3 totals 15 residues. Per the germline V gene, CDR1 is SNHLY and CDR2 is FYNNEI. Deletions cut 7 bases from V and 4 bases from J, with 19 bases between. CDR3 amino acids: CASTKETLGRETQYF. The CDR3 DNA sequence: TGTGCCAGCACCAAGGAAACACTAGGTCGAGAGACCCAGTACTTC.

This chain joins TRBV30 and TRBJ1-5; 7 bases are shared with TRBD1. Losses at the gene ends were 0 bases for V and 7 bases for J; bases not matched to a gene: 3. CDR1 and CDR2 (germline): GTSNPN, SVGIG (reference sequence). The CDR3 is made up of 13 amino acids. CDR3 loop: CAWSVQGRQPQHF. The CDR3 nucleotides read TGTGCCTGGAGTGTACAGGGGAGGCAGCCCCAGCATTTT.

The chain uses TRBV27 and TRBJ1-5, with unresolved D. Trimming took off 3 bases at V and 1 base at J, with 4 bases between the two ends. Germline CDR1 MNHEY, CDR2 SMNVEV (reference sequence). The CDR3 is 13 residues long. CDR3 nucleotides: TGTGCCAGCAGTTTCAGGAGCAATCAGCCCCAGCATTTT. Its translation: CASSFRSNQPQHF.

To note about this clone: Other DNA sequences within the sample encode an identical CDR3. The CDR3 sequence: CASSSPGYEQYF. Written as DNA, the CDR3 is TGTGCCAGCAGTTCACCAGGATATGAGCAGTACTTC. This chain links TRBV28 with TRBJ2-7, with D hard to call. Germline loops: CDR1 MDHEN, CDR2 SYDVKM. The CDR3 has 12 residues. Trimming removed 4 bases from V and 7 bases from J, with 11 bases in between. Complete variable domain (other parts from reference TRBV28 and TRBJ2-7): DVKVTQSSRYLVKRTGEKVFLECVQDMDHENMFWYRQDPGLGLRLIYFSYDVKMKEKGDIPEGYSVSREKKERFSLILESASTNQTSMYLCASSSPGYEQYFGPGTRLTVT.

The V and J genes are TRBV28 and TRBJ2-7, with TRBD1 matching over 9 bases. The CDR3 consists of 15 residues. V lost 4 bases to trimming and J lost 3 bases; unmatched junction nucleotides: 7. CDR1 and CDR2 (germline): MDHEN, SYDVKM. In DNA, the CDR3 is TGTGCCAGCAGTTCAAACAGGGGGCGTTACTACGAGCAGTACTTC. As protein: CASSSNRGRYYEQYF.

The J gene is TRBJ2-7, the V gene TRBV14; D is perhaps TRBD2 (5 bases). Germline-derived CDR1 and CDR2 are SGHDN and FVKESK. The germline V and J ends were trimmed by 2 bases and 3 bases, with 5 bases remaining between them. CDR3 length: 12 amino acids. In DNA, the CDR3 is TGTGCCAGCAGCCAAACTAGCTACGAGCAGTACTTC. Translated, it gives CASSQTSYEQYF.

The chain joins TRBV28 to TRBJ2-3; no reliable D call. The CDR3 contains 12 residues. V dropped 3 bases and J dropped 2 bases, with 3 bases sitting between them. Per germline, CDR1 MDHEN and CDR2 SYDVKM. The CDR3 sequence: CASSFITDTQYF. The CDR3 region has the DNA TGTGCCAGCAGTTTCATCACAGATACGCAGTATTTT. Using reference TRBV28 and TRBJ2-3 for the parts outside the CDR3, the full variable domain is DVKVTQSSRYLVKRTGEKVFLECVQDMDHENMFWYRQDPGLGLRLIYFSYDVKMKEKGDIPEGYSVSREKKERFSLILESASTNQTSMYLCASSFITDTQYFGPGTRLTVL.

CDR3 region: CASSEGSALWDTQYF. The DNA of the CDR3 is TGTGCCAGCAGTGAGGGTAGTGCACTTTGGGATACGCAGTATTTT. V usage is TRBV2 and J usage is TRBJ2-3; D remains ambiguous. Germline CDR1 and CDR2: SNHLY and FYNNEI. Deletions cut 3 bases from V and 6 bases from J, with 16 bases between. The CDR3 totals 15 residues.

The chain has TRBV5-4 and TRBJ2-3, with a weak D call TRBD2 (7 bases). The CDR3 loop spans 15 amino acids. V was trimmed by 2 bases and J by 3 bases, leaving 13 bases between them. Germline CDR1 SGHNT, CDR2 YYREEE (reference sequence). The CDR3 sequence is CASSLSGRGTDTQYF. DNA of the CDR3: TGTGCCAGCAGCTTATCGGGGAGGGGGACAGATACGCAGTATTTT.

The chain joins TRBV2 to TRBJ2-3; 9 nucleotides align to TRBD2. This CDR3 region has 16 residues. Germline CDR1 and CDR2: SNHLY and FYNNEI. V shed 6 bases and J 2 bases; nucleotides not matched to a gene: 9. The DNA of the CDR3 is TGTGCCAGCAGCGATCAGGGACTAGCCAACACAGATACGCAGTATTTT. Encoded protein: CASSDQGLANTDTQYF.

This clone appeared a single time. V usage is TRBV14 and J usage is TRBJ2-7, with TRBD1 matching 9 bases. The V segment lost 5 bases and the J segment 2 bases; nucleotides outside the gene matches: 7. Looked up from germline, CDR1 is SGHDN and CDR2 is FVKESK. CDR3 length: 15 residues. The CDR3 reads CASSAYGTGPYEQYF. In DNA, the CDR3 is TGTGCCAGCAGCGCATACGGGACAGGGCCCTACGAGCAGTACTTC.

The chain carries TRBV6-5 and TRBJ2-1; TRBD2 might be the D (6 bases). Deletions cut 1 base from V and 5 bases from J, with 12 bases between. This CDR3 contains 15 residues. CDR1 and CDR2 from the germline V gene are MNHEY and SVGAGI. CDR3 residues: CASSYWGERDNEQFF. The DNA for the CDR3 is TGTGCCAGCAGTTACTGGGGGGAGAGGGACAATGAGCAGTTCTTC.

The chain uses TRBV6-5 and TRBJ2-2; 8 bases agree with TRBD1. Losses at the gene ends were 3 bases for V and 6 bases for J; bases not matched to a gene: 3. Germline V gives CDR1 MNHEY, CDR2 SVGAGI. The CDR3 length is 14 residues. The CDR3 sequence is CASSYLTGAGELFF. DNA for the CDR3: TGTGCCAGCAGTTATTTGACAGGGGCCGGGGAGCTGTTTTTT.

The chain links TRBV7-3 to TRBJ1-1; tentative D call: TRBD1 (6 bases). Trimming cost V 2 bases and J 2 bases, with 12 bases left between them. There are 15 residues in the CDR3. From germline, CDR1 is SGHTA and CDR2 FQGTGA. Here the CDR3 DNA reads TGTGCCAGCAGCTTATTGGGGGGGCCAAACACTGAAGCTTTCTTT. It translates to CASSLLGGPNTEAFF.

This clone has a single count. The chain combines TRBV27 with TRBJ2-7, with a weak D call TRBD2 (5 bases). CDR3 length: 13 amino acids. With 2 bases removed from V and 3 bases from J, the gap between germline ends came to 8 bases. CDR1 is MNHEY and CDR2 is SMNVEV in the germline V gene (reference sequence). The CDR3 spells CASSLERDYEQYF. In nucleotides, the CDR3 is TGTGCCAGCAGTTTAGAGAGGGACTACGAGCAGTACTTC.

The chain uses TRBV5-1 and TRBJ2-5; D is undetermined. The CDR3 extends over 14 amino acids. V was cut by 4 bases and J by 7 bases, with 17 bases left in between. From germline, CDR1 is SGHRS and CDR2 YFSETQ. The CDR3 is CASSQRYSEGTQYF. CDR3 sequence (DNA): TGCGCCAGCAGCCAAAGGTACAGCGAAGGGACCCAGTACTTC.

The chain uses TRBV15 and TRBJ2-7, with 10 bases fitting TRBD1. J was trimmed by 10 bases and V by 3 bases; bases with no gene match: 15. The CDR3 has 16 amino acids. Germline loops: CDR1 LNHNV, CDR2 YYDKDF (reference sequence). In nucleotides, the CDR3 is TGTGCCACCAGCAGGGGGAGCCGGGACAGGGGTCCCGAACAGTACTTC. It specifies CATSRGSRDRGPEQYF.

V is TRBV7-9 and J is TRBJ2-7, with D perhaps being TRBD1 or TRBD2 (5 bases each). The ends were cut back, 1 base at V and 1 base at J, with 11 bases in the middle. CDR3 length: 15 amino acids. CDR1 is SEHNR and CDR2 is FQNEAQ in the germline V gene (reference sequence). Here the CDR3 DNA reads TGTGCCAGCAGCTTAGAACCGGGACGGTCCTACGAGCAGTACTTC. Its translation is CASSLEPGRSYEQYF.

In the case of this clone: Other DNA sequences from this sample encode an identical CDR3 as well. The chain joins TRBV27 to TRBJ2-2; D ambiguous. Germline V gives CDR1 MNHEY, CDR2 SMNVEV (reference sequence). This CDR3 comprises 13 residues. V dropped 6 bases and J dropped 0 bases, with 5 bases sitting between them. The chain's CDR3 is CASSQTNTGELFF. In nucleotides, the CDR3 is TGTGCCAGCAGCCAAACGAACACCGGGGAGCTGTTTTTT.